A single sample gave rise to the 19 T cell receptor beta chains below, sequenced in a study of beta chain features in type 1 diabetes. Study findings and constraints: Shortening of TCRB CDR3s, moderate but significant, appeared in all four CD4+ subsets of Type 1 diabetes patients.

What was sequenced were expressed TCRB transcripts, since all of the isolated RNA had been reverse transcribed. Sequencing was performed with immunoSEQ multiplex PCR; in TCRdb, only in-frame clones are kept and a portion is missing. In the table there are about 170,000 clones, roughly 8% of which are singletons. No antigen has been identified for these receptors. Material: central memory CD4+ T cells from blood. Source of these receptors: a man younger than 35 with type 1 diabetes.

V gene TRBV10-3 combines with J gene TRBJ1-5; 7 bases align to TRBD1. Losses at the gene ends were 2 bases for V and 3 bases for J; bases not matched to a gene: 1. The CDR3 extends over 14 amino acids. Germline V lookup: CDR1 ENHRY, CDR2 SYGVKD. CDR3 region: CAISEGTVNQPQHF. The CDR3 DNA reads as TGTGCCATCAGTGAGGGGACAGTCAATCAGCCCCAGCATTTT.

This chain links TRBV28 with TRBJ1-5; tentative D call: TRBD1 (6 bases). The CDR3 has 13 amino acids. The V end was cut by 4 bases, the J end by 4 bases, with 8 bases between. CDR1 and CDR2 (germline): MDHEN, SYDVKM. CDR3 sequence reads: CASSSGQNQPQHF. The CDR3 DNA follows: TGTGCCAGCAGTTCGGGACAAAATCAGCCCCAGCATTTT.

Many counts were recorded for this clone. The J gene is TRBJ2-5, the V gene TRBV28; 7 positions agree with TRBD2. The junction had 11 bases not matched to a gene; V was cut back by 7 bases and J by 3 bases. CDR1 is MDHEN and CDR2 is SYDVKM in the germline V gene. The CDR3 loop spans 15 amino acids. CDR3 amino acids: CASTGVGLGKETQYF. CDR3 sequence (DNA): TGTGCCAGCACCGGGGTAGGACTAGGGAAAGAGACCCAGTACTTC.

This clone was observed a handful of times. J is TRBJ2-2 and V is TRBV2, with a possible D match to TRBD1 (6 bases). Trimming took 7 bases from V and 5 from J, leaving 14 bases between them. The V gene's germline CDR1 is SNHLY and CDR2 FYNNEI. CDR3 size: 14 residues. CDR3 sequence: CASIRKQGTGELFF. The CDR3 coding sequence is TGTGCCAGCATCCGGAAGCAGGGGACCGGGGAGCTGTTTTTT.

V gene TRBV7-9 combines with J gene TRBJ2-7, with a possible D match to TRBD1 (6 bases). CDR3 length: 14 amino acids. Germline CDR1 SEHNR, CDR2 FQNEAQ (reference sequence). V was pared by 1 base and J by 3 bases, with 10 bases between. As DNA, the CDR3 is TGTGCCAGCAGCTTAGAGGACAGTCTCTACGAGCAGTACTTC. This translates into CASSLEDSLYEQYF.

This clone was observed at least ten times. V usage is TRBV13 and J usage is TRBJ2-6, with 7 bases matching TRBD1. Germline assignment: CDR1 PRHDT and CDR2 FYEKMQ (reference sequence). The CDR3 totals 17 residues. J was trimmed by 2 bases and V by 3 bases; bases with no gene match: 7. Here the CDR3 reads CASSFGSGGAGANVLTF. For the CDR3, the DNA is TGTGCCAGCAGCTTTGGGTCAGGGGGAGCTGGGGCCAACGTCCTGACTTTC.

This clone showed up just a few times. The chain uses TRBV5-1 and TRBJ2-5; 8 nucleotides match TRBD2. The CDR3 extends over 14 amino acids. V was clipped by 4 bases and J by 5 bases; unmatched bases: 7. Per germline, CDR1 SGHRS and CDR2 YFSETQ. The CDR3 region is CASSGRGAGETQYF. The CDR3 bases are TGCGCCAGCAGCGGGCGGGGGGCAGGCGAGACCCAGTACTTC.

The chain joins TRBV5-4 to TRBJ2-5; 8 nucleotides agree with TRBD2. Trimming removed 2 bases from V and 2 bases from J; junction bases left unmatched: 5. The germline V gene encodes CDR1 SGHNT and CDR2 YYREEE (reference sequence). The CDR3 is 15 amino acids. CDR3 sequence reads: CASSLAGARQETQYF. CDR3 DNA: TGTGCCAGCAGCTTAGCGGGGGCCCGACAAGAGACCCAGTACTTC.

This clone was counted between two and nine times. The gene calls are TRBV6-5 and TRBJ1-2; D perhaps matches TRBD1 (6 bases). The CDR3 runs 15 residues. V lost 5 bases and J 6 bases, leaving 19 bases between the germline ends. Germline assignment: CDR1 MNHEY and CDR2 SVGAGI. The CDR3: CASSRPPGVNHGYTF. CDR3 coding DNA: TGTGCCAGCAGTCGTCCGCCAGGGGTAAACCATGGCTACACCTTC.

The chain uses TRBV9 and TRBJ2-7, with 11 bases that match TRBD2. The V gene end was trimmed by 4 bases and the J gene end by 3 bases; junction bases not matched to a gene: 6. The CDR3 contains 15 residues. Germline V gene data show CDR1 as SGDLS and CDR2 as YYNGEE. The CDR3 DNA reads TGTGCCAGCAGCTTGGCCGGGACTAGCGGCTACGAGCAGTACTTC. Translating it yields CASSLAGTSGYEQYF.

This clone occurred a few times. The chain couples TRBV6-6 to TRBJ2-3, with D tentatively TRBD2 (6 bases). CDR1 is MNHNY, CDR2 SVGAGI, per germline (reference sequence). V dropped 6 bases and J dropped 5 bases, with 18 bases sitting between them. This CDR3 spans 15 amino acids. In nucleotides, the CDR3 is TGTGCCAGCAGGGGCCGGGACTCACATTTAGATACGCAGTATTTT. Translated: CASRGRDSHLDTQYF.

The V gene is TRBV9, the J gene TRBJ2-6, with 8 bases that match TRBD2. V lost 4 bases to trimming and J lost 2 bases; unmatched junction nucleotides: 14. Germline lookup yields CDR1 SGDLS and CDR2 YYNGEE. The CDR3 sequence is 19 residues long. The CDR3 reads CASSPPSGGGIAGANVLTF. Written as DNA, the CDR3 is TGTGCCAGCAGCCCCCCGTCTGGCGGGGGGATCGCTGGGGCCAACGTCCTGACTTTC.

The V and J genes are TRBV2 and TRBJ1-5; 7 positions match TRBD1. Trimming took 8 bases from V and 0 from J; bases not matched to a gene: 4. Germline V gives CDR1 SNHLY, CDR2 FYNNEI. This CDR3 is built from 14 residues. Written as DNA, the CDR3 is TGTGCCAGCGCAGGGGGTCGTAGCAATCAGCCCCAGCATTTT. This translates into CASAGGRSNQPQHF.

This clone occurred a few times. The CDR3 loop is CASSGTDTDTQYF. The CDR3 region has the DNA TGCGCCAGCAGCGGGACAGACACAGATACGCAGTATTTT. This chain uses TRBV5-1 with TRBJ2-3, with 7 positions matching TRBD1. The CDR3 runs 13 residues. V shed 4 bases and J 2 bases; nucleotides not matched to a gene: 1. Germline CDR1 reads SGHRS; CDR2 reads YFSETQ.

This clone was found many times. The rearrangement links TRBV20-1 to TRBJ1-1; the D gene is possibly TRBD1 (6 bases). V shed 6 bases and J shed 3 bases, with 8 bases lying between them. This CDR3 comprises 11 residues. CDR1 and CDR2 (germline): DFQATT, SNEGSKA (reference sequence). CDR3 sequence: CSAAGDTEAFF. CDR3 sequence (DNA): TGCAGTGCGGCAGGGGACACTGAAGCTTTCTTT.

This clone showed up just a few times. This chain connects TRBV10-3 to TRBJ2-1, with D possibly TRBD2 on 6 matching bases. The CDR3 extends over 13 amino acids. Germline CDR1 ENHRY, CDR2 SYGVKD. The V end was cut by 6 bases, the J end by 6 bases, with 12 bases between. CDR3 nucleotides: TGTGCCATCAGCGGGACTGGGTCCAATGAGCAGTTCTTC. Its protein is CAISGTGSNEQFF.

This clone was detected only a few times. The rearrangement joins TRBV28 to TRBJ2-3, with unresolved D. Germline V gives CDR1 MDHEN, CDR2 SYDVKM. V was cut by 3 bases and J by 2 bases, with 12 bases left in between. The CDR3 is made up of 15 amino acids. This CDR3 reads CASSFSHFSTDTQYF. CDR3 nucleotides: TGTGCCAGCAGTTTCTCCCACTTTTCCACAGATACGCAGTATTTT. The variable domain in full, with the rest retrieved from reference TRBV28 and TRBJ2-3, is DVKVTQSSRYLVKRTGEKVFLECVQDMDHENMFWYRQDPGLGLRLIYFSYDVKMKEKGDIPEGYSVSREKKERFSLILESASTNQTSMYLCASSFSHFSTDTQYFGPGTRLTVL.

This chain connects TRBV6-6 to TRBJ2-7; 7 nucleotides align to TRBD2. CDR1 MNHNY and CDR2 SVGAGI come from the germline V gene (reference sequence). This CDR3 has 16 amino acids. Trimming cost V 6 bases and J 4 bases; bases outside gene matches: 15. The chain's CDR3 is CASSWVGRDGKYEQYF. The CDR3 DNA is TGTGCCAGCAGCTGGGTGGGGAGGGACGGTAAATACGAGCAGTACTTC.

V and J are TRBV5-4 and TRBJ2-5; D gene uncertain. Germline V gene sequence: CDR1 SGHNT, CDR2 YYREEE (reference sequence). Trimming took 0 bases from V and 2 from J, leaving 5 bases between them. This CDR3 is built from 13 residues. CDR3 DNA sequence: TGTGCCAGCAGCTTGGGGGCGCAAGAGACCCAGTACTTC. The encoded protein is CASSLGAQETQYF. Filled out from reference TRBV5-4 and TRBJ2-5, the complete variable domain reads ETGVTQSPTHLIKTRGQQVTLRCSSQSGHNTVSWYQQALGQGPQFIFQYYREEENGRGNFPPRFSGLQFPNYSSELNVNALELDDSALYLCASSLGAQETQYFGPGTRLLVL.